Each of the 8 T cell receptor beta chains below was sequenced from the same sample in a study of T-cell memory formation after mild COVID-19. Via MiXCR, TCRdb re-called the 5' RACE reads, giving one row per CDR3 protein. Of some 450,000 distinct CDR3 sequences listed, around 17% are singletons. Specimen: PBMCs or a T cell subset sorted from them (not recorded which). Every receptor here comes from a man younger than 30 who had mild COVID-19 (a few samples of this study predate the infection). Cell type and time point are not known.

This clonotype has just a few counts. The V gene is TRBV7-2, the J gene TRBJ2-1, with D possibly being TRBD1 or TRBD2 (6 bases each). The CDR3 runs to 15 residues. V lost 3 bases, J lost 7 bases, and 16 bases lay in between. CDR1 SGHTA and CDR2 FQGNSA come from the germline V gene. CDR3 DNA sequence: TGTGCCAGCAGCTTTAGAGAGGGGGGCCATAATGAGCAGTTCTTC. Translating it yields CASSFREGGHNEQFF.

The rearrangement links TRBV7-9 to TRBJ2-3; 9 nucleotides match TRBD2. V shed 5 bases, J shed 3 bases, and the junction held 9 bases outside the gene matches. This CDR3 spans 16 amino acids. The germline V gene has CDR1 SEHNR and CDR2 FQNEAQ (reference sequence). In nucleotides, the CDR3 is TGTGCCAGCAGCCCCCTGGGCGGGGGGGCTACAGATACGCAGTATTTT. As protein: CASSPLGGGATDTQYF.

Only a few counts were recorded for this clonotype. The V call is TRBV30, the J call TRBJ1-5; no reliable D call. The CDR3 sequence is 13 residues long. Germline V lookup: CDR1 GTSNPN, CDR2 SVGIG (reference sequence). The germline V and J ends were trimmed by 0 bases and 5 bases, with 8 bases remaining between them. The DNA of the CDR3 is TGTGCCTGGAGTGTCAGACCGGATCAGCCCCAGCATTTT. This codes for CAWSVRPDQPQHF.

The table lists this clonotype with a few counts. V usage is TRBV7-9 and J usage is TRBJ2-1; D ambiguous. Germline V gives CDR1 SEHNR, CDR2 FQNEAQ (reference sequence). This CDR3 has 12 amino acids. V lost 5 bases, J lost 8 bases, and 10 bases lay in between. CDR3 sequence: CASSHQEDEQFF. The CDR3 DNA is TGTGCCAGCAGCCACCAGGAAGATGAGCAGTTCTTC. Variable domain in full (rest from reference TRBV7-9 and TRBJ2-1): DTGVSQNPRHKITKRGQNVTFRCDPISEHNRLYWYRQTLGQGPEFLTYFQNEAQLEKSRLLSDRFSAERPKGSFSTLEIQRTEQGDSAMYLCASSHQEDEQFFGPGTRLTVL.

This clonotype was seen only a few times. The chain recombines TRBV4-2 with TRBJ2-3, with 10 bases that match TRBD2. Germline V gives CDR1 LGHNA, CDR2 YNFKEQ. Trimming removed 0 bases from V and 1 base from J; junction bases left unmatched: 13. The CDR3 totals 20 residues. The CDR3 bases are TGTGCCAGCAGCCAAGAGGGAAGGATTGCGGGGACTAGCGGCACAGATACGCAGTATTTT. This codes for CASSQEGRIAGTSGTDTQYF.

This clonotype has more than one count but fewer than ten. The V and J genes are TRBV12-3 or TRBV12-4 and TRBJ2-3; possibly TRBD1 or TRBD2 for D (5 bases each). The CDR3 sequence is 17 residues long. Trimming cost V 0 bases and J 0 bases, with 13 bases left between them. Here the CDR3 DNA reads TGTGCCAGCAGTTTAGCCCAACCGGGACGAAGCACAGATACGCAGTATTTT. It encodes CASSLAQPGRSTDTQYF.

This clonotype was observed a handful of times. The V gene is TRBV28, the J gene TRBJ2-5; 8 nucleotides align to TRBD2. In germline, CDR1 is MDHEN, CDR2 SYDVKM. V lost 4 bases to trimming and J lost 4 bases; unmatched junction nucleotides: 8. The CDR3 is 15 residues long. CDR3 nucleotides: TGTGCCAGCAGTTGGGAGCGGGGGTATGGAGAGACCCAGTACTTC. It is translated as CASSWERGYGETQYF.

J is TRBJ2-7 and V is TRBV27; D possibly corresponds to TRBD2 (6 bases). The CDR3 covers 13 residues. Germline CDR1 reads MNHEY; CDR2 reads SMNVEV (reference sequence). With 2 bases removed from V and 4 bases from J, the gap between germline ends came to 9 bases. CDR3 sequence: CASSLQTSYEQYF. CDR3 in DNA: TGTGCCAGCAGTTTACAGACTAGTTACGAGCAGTACTTC.